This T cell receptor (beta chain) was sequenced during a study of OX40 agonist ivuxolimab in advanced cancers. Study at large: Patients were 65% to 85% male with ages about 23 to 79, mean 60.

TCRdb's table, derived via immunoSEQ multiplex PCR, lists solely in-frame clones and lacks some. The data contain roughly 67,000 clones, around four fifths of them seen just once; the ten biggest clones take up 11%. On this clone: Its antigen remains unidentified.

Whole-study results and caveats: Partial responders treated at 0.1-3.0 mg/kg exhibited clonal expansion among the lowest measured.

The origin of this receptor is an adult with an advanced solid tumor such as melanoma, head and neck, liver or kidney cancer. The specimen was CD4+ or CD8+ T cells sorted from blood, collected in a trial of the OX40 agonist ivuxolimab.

CDR3 loop: CASSPGDFAKNIQYF. Written as DNA, the CDR3 is TGTGCCAGTAGTCCAGGGGACTTCGCCAAAAACATTCAGTACTTC. V is TRBV19 and J is TRBJ2-4; D may match TRBD1 or TRBD2 (6 bases each). This CDR3 region has 15 residues. Trimming pared 5 bases from V and 1 base from J, leaving 12 bases between. CDR1 LNHDA and CDR2 SQIVND come from the germline V gene (reference sequence). The full variable domain, rest sourced from reference TRBV19 and TRBJ2-4, is DGGITQSPKYLFRKEGQNVTLSCEQNLNHDAMYWYRQDPGQGLRLIYYSQIVNDFQKGDIAEGYSVSREKKESFPLTVTSAQKNPTAFYLCASSPGDFAKNIQYFGAGTRLSVL.